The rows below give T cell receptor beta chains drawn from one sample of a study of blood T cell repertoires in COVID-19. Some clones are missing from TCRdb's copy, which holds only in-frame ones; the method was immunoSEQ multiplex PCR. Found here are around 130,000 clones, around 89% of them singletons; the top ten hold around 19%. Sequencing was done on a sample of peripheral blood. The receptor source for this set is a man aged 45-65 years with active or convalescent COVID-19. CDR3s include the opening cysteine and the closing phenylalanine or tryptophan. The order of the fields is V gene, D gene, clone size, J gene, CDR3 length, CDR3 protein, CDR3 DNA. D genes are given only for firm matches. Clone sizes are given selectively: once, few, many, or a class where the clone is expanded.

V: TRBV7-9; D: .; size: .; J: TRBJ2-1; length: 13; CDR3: CASSLDGFSEQFF; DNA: TGTGCCAGCAGCTTAGACGGGTTCAGTGAGCAGTTCTTC
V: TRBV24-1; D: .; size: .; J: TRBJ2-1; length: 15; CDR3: CATSASDSRYNEQFF; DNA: TGTGCCACCAGTGCCTCGGACAGCCGATACAATGAGCAGTTCTTC
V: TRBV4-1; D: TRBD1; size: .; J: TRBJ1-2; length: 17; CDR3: CASSQDANWQGVGGYTF; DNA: TGCGCCAGCAGCCAAGATGCTAATTGGCAGGGGGTCGGGGGCTACACCTTC
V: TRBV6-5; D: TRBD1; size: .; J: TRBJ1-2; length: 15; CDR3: CASSSSGQGNYGYTF; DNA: TGTGCCAGCAGTTCCTCGGGACAGGGGAACTATGGCTACACCTTC
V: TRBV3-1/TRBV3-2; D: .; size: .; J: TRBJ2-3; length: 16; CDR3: CASSQDGREVLYTQYF; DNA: TGTGCCAGCAGCCAAGATGGCAGGGAGGTACTTTATACGCAGTATTTT
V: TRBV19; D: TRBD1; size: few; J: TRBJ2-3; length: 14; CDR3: CASSWDRGSDTQYF; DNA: TGTGCCAGTAGCTGGGACAGGGGGTCGGATACGCAGTATTTT
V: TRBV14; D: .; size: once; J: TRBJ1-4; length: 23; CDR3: CASSQENFGHSPVRGTGGEKLFF; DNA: TGTGCCAGCAGCCAAGAAAATTTCGGACACAGCCCTGTACGGGGGACTGGTGGGGAAAAACTGTTTTTT
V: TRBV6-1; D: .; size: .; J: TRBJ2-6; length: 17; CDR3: CASSAAGESSGANVLTF; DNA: TGTGCCAGCAGTGCGGCAGGGGAAAGCTCTGGGGCCAACGTCCTGACTTTC
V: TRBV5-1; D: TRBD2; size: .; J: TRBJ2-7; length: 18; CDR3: CASSTRGLAGAYSYEQYF; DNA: TGCGCCAGCAGCACGAGGGGACTAGCGGGAGCCTACTCCTACGAGCAGTACTTC
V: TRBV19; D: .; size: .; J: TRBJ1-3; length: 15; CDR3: CASRVDSYSGNTIYF; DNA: TGTGCCAGTAGGGTGGACAGTTACTCTGGAAACACCATATATTTT
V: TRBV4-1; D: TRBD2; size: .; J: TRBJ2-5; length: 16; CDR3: CASSQGRGGLRETQYF; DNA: TGCGCCAGCAGCCAAGGGCGGGGGGGCCTTCGGGAGACCCAGTACTTC
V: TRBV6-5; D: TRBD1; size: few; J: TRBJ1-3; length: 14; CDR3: CASSRTGGGDTIYF; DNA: TGTGCCAGCAGTAGGACAGGCGGCGGTGACACCATATATTTT
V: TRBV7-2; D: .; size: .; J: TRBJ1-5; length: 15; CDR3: CASSSIRQGNQPQHF; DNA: TGTGCCAGCAGCTCTATTAGACAGGGCAATCAGCCCCAGCATTTT
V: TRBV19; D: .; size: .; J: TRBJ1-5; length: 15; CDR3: CASSIDRVGNQPQHF; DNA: TGTGCCAGTAGTATAGACAGGGTTGGCAATCAGCCCCAGCATTTT
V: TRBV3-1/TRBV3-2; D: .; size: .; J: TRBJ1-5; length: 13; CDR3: CASSRGMEQPQHF; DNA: TGTGCCAGCAGCCGAGGGATGGAACAGCCCCAGCATTTT
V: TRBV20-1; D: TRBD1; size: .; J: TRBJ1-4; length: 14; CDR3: CSASSGTGDEKLFF; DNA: TGCAGTGCTAGTTCCGGGACAGGTGATGAAAAACTGTTTTTT
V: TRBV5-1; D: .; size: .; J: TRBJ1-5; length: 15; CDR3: CASSTGGNSNQPQHF; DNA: TGCGCCAGCAGCACGGGGGGCAATAGCAATCAGCCCCAGCATTTT
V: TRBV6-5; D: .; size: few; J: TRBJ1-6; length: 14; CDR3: CASRQEWTNSPLHF; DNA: TGTGCCAGCAGACAGGAATGGACCAATTCACCCCTCCACTTT
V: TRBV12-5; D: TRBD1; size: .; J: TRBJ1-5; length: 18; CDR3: CASDSGQGKPFSNQPQHF; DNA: TGTGCTAGTGACTCGGGACAGGGAAAACCCTTTAGCAATCAGCCCCAGCATTTT
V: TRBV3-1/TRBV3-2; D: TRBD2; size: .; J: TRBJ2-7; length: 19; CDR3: CASSQDLGLAGGSSYEQYF; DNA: TGTGCCAGCAGCCAAGATTTGGGACTAGCGGGAGGGTCCTCCTACGAGCAGTACTTC
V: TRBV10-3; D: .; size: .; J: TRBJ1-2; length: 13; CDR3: CAFSPERERGYTF; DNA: TGTGCCTTCAGCCCGGAGAGGGAAAGGGGCTACACCTTC
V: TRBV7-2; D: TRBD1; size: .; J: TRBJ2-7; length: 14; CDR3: CASGRWDRGYEQYF; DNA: TGTGCCAGCGGTCGGTGGGACAGAGGCTACGAGCAGTACTTC
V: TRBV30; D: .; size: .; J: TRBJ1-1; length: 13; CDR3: CAWIGQLNTEAFF; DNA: TGTGCCTGGATAGGACAGTTGAACACTGAAGCTTTCTTT
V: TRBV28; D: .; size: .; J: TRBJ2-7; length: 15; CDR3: CASSLGGDTTYEQYF; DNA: TGTGCCAGCAGTTTGGGGGGTGACACGACCTACGAGCAATACTTC
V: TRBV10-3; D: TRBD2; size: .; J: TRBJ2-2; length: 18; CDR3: CAISLTSGGARDTGELFF; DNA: TGTGCCATCAGCCTGACTAGCGGGGGGGCCCGGGACACCGGGGAGCTGTTTTTT
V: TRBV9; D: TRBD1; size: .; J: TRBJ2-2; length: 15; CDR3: CASSSGQSNTGELFF; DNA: TGTGCCAGCAGCTCGGGACAGTCTAACACCGGGGAGCTGTTTTTT
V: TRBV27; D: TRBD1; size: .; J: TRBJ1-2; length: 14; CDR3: CASSPGDSNYGYTF; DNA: TGTGCCAGCAGTCCCGGGGACAGTAACTATGGCTACACCTTC
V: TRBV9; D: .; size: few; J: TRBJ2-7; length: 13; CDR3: CASSVESGYEQYF; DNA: TGTGCCAGCAGCGTCGAGTCCGGCTACGAGCAGTACTTC
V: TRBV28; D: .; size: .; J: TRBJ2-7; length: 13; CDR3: CASSLVTPYEQYF; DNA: TGTGCCAGCAGTTTAGTTACTCCCTACGAGCAGTACTTC
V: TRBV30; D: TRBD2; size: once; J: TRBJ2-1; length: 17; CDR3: CAWRSLWEGSSYNEQFF; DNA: TGTGCCTGGAGAAGTTTATGGGAGGGGAGCTCCTACAATGAGCAGTTCTTC
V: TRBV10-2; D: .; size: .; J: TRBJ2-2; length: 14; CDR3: CASSESQGTGELFF; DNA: TGCGCCAGCAGTGAGTCGCAGGGGACCGGGGAGCTGTTTTTT
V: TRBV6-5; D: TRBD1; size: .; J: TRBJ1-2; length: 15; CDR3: CASSYSAGQGFGYTF; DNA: TGTGCCAGCAGTTACTCCGCGGGACAGGGCTTCGGCTACACCTTC
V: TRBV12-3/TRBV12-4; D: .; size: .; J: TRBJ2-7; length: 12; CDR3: CASSSGPYEQYF; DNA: TGTGCCAGCAGTTCAGGGCCCTACGAGCAGTACTTC
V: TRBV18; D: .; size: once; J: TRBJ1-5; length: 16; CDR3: CASSTNQGSPNQPQHF; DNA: TGTGCCAGCTCAACGAACCAGGGTTCCCCCAATCAGCCCCAGCATTTT
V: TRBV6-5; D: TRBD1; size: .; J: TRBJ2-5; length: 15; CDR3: CASSKYGTAQETQYF; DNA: TGTGCCAGCAGTAAATATGGGACAGCGCAAGAGACCCAGTACTTC
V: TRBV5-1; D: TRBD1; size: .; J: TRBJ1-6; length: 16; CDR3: CASSLEDRVGNSPLHF; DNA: TGCGCCAGCAGCTTGGAGGACAGGGTGGGGAATTCACCCCTCCACTTT
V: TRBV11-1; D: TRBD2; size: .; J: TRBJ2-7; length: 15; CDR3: CASSLGLAAPYEQYF; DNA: TGTGCCAGCAGCTTAGGACTAGCGGCCCCCTACGAGCAGTACTTC
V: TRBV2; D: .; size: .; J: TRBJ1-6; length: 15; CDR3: CASLEMGQRNSPLHF; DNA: TGTGCCAGCCTCGAAATGGGACAACGTAATTCACCCCTCCACTTT
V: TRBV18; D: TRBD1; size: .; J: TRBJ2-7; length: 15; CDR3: CASSPRTGLTYEQYF; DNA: TGTGCCAGCTCACCCAGGACAGGCCTCACCTACGAGCAGTACTTC